These T cell receptor beta chains were read from a single sample in a study of shared clonotypes between healthy human individuals. Clones were read by immunoSEQ multiplex PCR, and TCRdb kept only the in-frame ones, dropping some. The table includes under 850,000 clones, more than 85% detected once. The material sequenced was naive CD8+ T cells sorted from blood. Receptor source: a man aged 30 to 39 in good health. The CDR3 runs from the conserved cysteine through the conserved F or W. D genes are given only for firm matches. Clone size is shown for a subset of rows, as once, few, many or a class of expanded clone.

size,J,D,length,V,DNA,CDR3
once,TRBJ2-2,TRBD2,16,TRBV5-1,TGCGCCAGCAGCTTAGGACTAGCGGGTAACACCGGGGAGCTGTTTTTT,CASSLGLAGNTGELFF
NA,TRBJ2-1,NA,15,TRBV14,TGTGCCAGCAGGCACGCCGGTAGCTCCTACAATGAGCAGTTCTTC,CASRHAGSSYNEQFF
NA,TRBJ2-2,NA,16,TRBV4-3,TGCGCCAGCAGCCAAGATCGGGGAGCGGCCACCGGGGAGCTGTTTTTT,CASSQDRGAATGELFF
NA,TRBJ1-1,NA,17,TRBV28,TGTGCCAGCAGTTTCCCCCTACAGGGTAAGATGAACACTGAAGCTTTCTTT,CASSFPLQGKMNTEAFF
NA,TRBJ2-7,TRBD1,15,TRBV6-5,TGTGCCAGCATTGGACAGGGACCTAGCTCCTACGAGCAGTACTTC,CASIGQGPSSYEQYF
NA,TRBJ2-7,NA,16,TRBV5-1,TGCGCCAGCAGCTTGACCGATCGAACGGGGCCCTACGAGCAGTACTTC,CASSLTDRTGPYEQYF
NA,TRBJ2-7,TRBD2,21,TRBV7-3,TGTGCCCTCCAATTGAGGCGGATCGGGACTAGCGGGAGGGGTAGGGCCTACGAGCAGTACTTC,CALQLRRIGTSGRGRAYEQYF
NA,TRBJ2-1,TRBD2,15,TRBV10-2,TGCGCCAGCAGTGTTAGCGGGAGGGCCCACAATGAGCAGTTCTTC,CASSVSGRAHNEQFF
few,TRBJ1-1,NA,14,TRBV2,TGTGCCAGCAGTGAATTTGGCAAAGGCACTGAAGCTTTCTTT,CASSEFGKGTEAFF
NA,TRBJ1-5,NA,16,TRBV19,TGTGCCAGTAGTATAGGCCCCAGTGGGAGCAATCAGCCCCAGCATTTT,CASSIGPSGSNQPQHF
once,TRBJ2-3,NA,15,TRBV4-1,TGCGCCAGCAGCCCACTCCCTGGGACGGGTGATACGCAGTATTTT,CASSPLPGTGDTQYF
once,TRBJ1-2,NA,15,TRBV19,TGTGCCAGTAGTATCCTGTTGGGACCAATCTATGGCTACACCTTC,CASSILLGPIYGYTF
NA,TRBJ2-4,NA,14,TRBV7-8,TGTGCCAGCAGCTTAGGAGGGGCGGATAACATTCAGTACTTC,CASSLGGADNIQYF
NA,TRBJ2-7,TRBD1,16,TRBV27,TGTGCCAGCAGTTCGGCCGGGGACAGGGCTGCCTACGAGCAGTACTTC,CASSSAGDRAAYEQYF
NA,TRBJ2-7,NA,13,TRBV19,TGTGCCAGTAGTACTAGAGGCCACCGCGAGCAGTACTTC,CASSTRGHREQYF
NA,TRBJ1-2,NA,17,TRBV21-1,TGTGCCAGCAGCGGGACGTTTCTAAGGGGGCGCTACTATGGCTACACCTTC,CASSGTFLRGRYYGYTF
NA,TRBJ1-4,NA,13,TRBV7-3,TGTGCCAGCAGCCAGAACCTCGGGGAAAAACTGTTTTTT,CASSQNLGEKLFF
NA,TRBJ2-7,NA,13,TRBV7-2,TGTGCCAGCAGCTTGCCTAGCTCCTACGAGCAGTACTTC,CASSLPSSYEQYF
NA,TRBJ1-3,NA,15,TRBV10-3,TGTGCCATCAGACAGGACGGTAGCTCTGGAAACACCATATATTTT,CAIRQDGSSGNTIYF
NA,TRBJ1-5,NA,14,TRBV28,TGTGCCTCTGCGGGGGGTTATAGCAATCAGCCCCAGCATTTT,CASAGGYSNQPQHF
NA,TRBJ2-1,NA,15,TRBV28,TGTGCCAGCAGTCCATATGGGGTAATCTACAATGAGCAGTTCTTC,CASSPYGVIYNEQFF
NA,TRBJ2-3,NA,17,TRBV18,TGTGCCAGCTCACGCCTCGGGACTTCTTCTAGCACAGATACGCAGTATTTT,CASSRLGTSSSTDTQYF
NA,TRBJ1-1,NA,14,TRBV5-6,TGTGCCAGCAGCTTGTGGGGAGGGGTAACTGAAGCTTTCTTT,CASSLWGGVTEAFF
NA,TRBJ2-2,NA,15,TRBV7-9,TGTGCCAGCAGCTTAGCTGATGTGGGTGACGGGGAGCTGTTTTTT,CASSLADVGDGELFF
many,TRBJ1-5,NA,14,TRBV23-1,TGCGCCAGCAGTCAATCAGGTGATTTTCAGCCCCAGCATTTT,CASSQSGDFQPQHF
NA,TRBJ1-1,NA,13,TRBV25-1,TGTGCCAGCAGTGCAGGGTCGAACACTGAAGCTTTCTTT,CASSAGSNTEAFF
NA,TRBJ2-7,TRBD2,15,TRBV7-8,TGTGCCTGTAACCCCTGGGTCGGCGGGGGCTACGAGCAGTACTTC,CACNPWVGGGYEQYF
NA,TRBJ1-2,NA,12,TRBV5-8,TGTGCCAGCAGCAACGGGGCCTATGGCTACACCTTC,CASSNGAYGYTF
NA,TRBJ1-5,TRBD1,15,TRBV6-1,TGTGCCAGCAGTAAAAAACCGACAGGGTCTCAGCCCCAGCATTTT,CASSKKPTGSQPQHF
NA,TRBJ2-1,TRBD2,15,TRBV28,TGTGCCAGCAGCTTTATAGCGGGAAGTTACAATGAGCAGTTCTTC,CASSFIAGSYNEQFF
NA,TRBJ1-5,NA,15,TRBV6-5,TGTGCCAGCAGTGGCATCCCGACCTTCAATCAGCCCCAGCATTTT,CASSGIPTFNQPQHF
once,TRBJ1-1,NA,11,TRBV30,TGTGCCTGGTACCCGAACACTGAAGCTTTCTTT,CAWYPNTEAFF
once,TRBJ1-4,TRBD1,15,TRBV9,TGTGCCAGCAGCGGGTCCACAGGGGGCGCGGGGAAACTGTTTTTT,CASSGSTGGAGKLFF
once,TRBJ1-1,NA,13,TRBV29-1,TGCAGCGCTTTTGGCGGGCAGAACACTGAAGCTTTCTTT,CSAFGGQNTEAFF
NA,TRBJ2-2,NA,12,TRBV2,TGTGCCAGCAGTGAACTGCCCGGGGAGCTGTTTTTT,CASSELPGELFF
NA,TRBJ2-3,NA,15,TRBV14,TGTGCCAGCAGCCAAGATGTTGGGGGCACAGATACGCAGTATTTT,CASSQDVGGTDTQYF
NA,TRBJ2-7,TRBD2,15,TRBV2,TGTGCCAGCAGTGAATCCGGGACTAGCGGCTACGAGCAGTACTTC,CASSESGTSGYEQYF
NA,TRBJ2-1,NA,15,TRBV7-6,TGTGCCAGCAGCTTTACGTCCGAGACCCACAATGAGCAGTTCTTC,CASSFTSETHNEQFF
NA,TRBJ2-5,NA,14,TRBV28,TGTGCCAGCAGTCCTGGACGGGGCGGGGAGACCCAGTACTTC,CASSPGRGGETQYF
NA,TRBJ2-3,TRBD1,17,TRBV19,TGTGCCAGTAGTAGCCGTAATTGGGACAGGGATATAGATACGCAGTATTTT,CASSSRNWDRDIDTQYF